The present T cell receptor (beta chain) was sequenced within a study of cytomegalovirus exposure and HLA in healthy donors. About the research overall: Assignment to the Caucasian-associated ancestry cluster applied to roughly 80% of the roughly 410 genotyped donors.

Germline V gives CDR1 MGHRA, CDR2 YSYEKL. The V and J ends lost 1 base and 2 bases respectively, with 9 bases between them. This CDR3 is 15 amino acids long. About this clone itself: The antigen is undetermined. The sample holds other DNA sequences that translate to the same CDR3.

The PCR employed 60 Vbeta primers together with 13 Jbeta primers. Assay: immunoSEQ multiplex PCR; the TCRdb copy retains only in-frame clones and omits some. This sample has 150,000 to 200,000 clones, with around 73% found just once. Points from the study as a whole: According to a later analysis, donors in an Asian-associated ancestry cluster reportedly had fewer N-insertions than the approximately 670-donor mean. Productive status was seen about 87% or about 30% of the time for most TCR beta V segments in an earlier analysis.

The rearrangement links TRBV4-1 to TRBJ1-5; TRBD1 is a possible D gene (6 bases). This receptor was identified in a woman younger than 30 in good health and CMV-seropositive. Sequencing was performed on PBMCs. CDR3: CASSQAQGGNQPQHF. In DNA form, the CDR3 reads TGCGCCAGCAGCCAAGCACAGGGCGGCAATCAGCCCCAGCATTTT.